One and the same sample provided the 32 T cell receptor beta chains below, sequenced in a study of blood T cell repertoires in COVID-19. Sequencing used immunoSEQ multiplex PCR; TCRdb keeps in-frame clones, though not all of them. Among 100,000 to 150,000 clones listed, 75% to 85% were seen once. The sequenced sample consisted of peripheral blood. These receptors came from a woman aged 45-59 years with acute or convalescent COVID-19.

This clone has just a few counts. V usage is TRBV3-1 (or the pseudogene TRBV3-2) and J usage is TRBJ2-1; TRBD2 aligns across 7 bases. With 3 bases clipped from V and 8 bases from J, the junction kept 7 bases outside the gene matches. This CDR3 has 14 amino acids. CDR1 is LGHDT, CDR2 YNNKEL, per germline (reference sequence). CDR3 nucleotides: TGTGCCAGCAGCCATTCGACTAGCAGGCATGAGCAGTTCTTC. It specifies CASSHSTSRHEQFF.

The CDR3 nucleotides are TGTGCCAGCAGCTTAGCGCAAGGGGTATACGAGCAGTACTTC. This gives the protein CASSLAQGVYEQYF. This rearrangement joins TRBV7-9 to TRBJ2-7; a possible D gene is TRBD1 (5 bases). The V end was cut by 0 bases, the J end by 4 bases, with 10 bases between. This CDR3 contains 14 residues. Per germline, CDR1 SEHNR and CDR2 FQNEAQ (reference sequence).

The V and J genes are TRBV18 and TRBJ1-6, with 7 bases aligning to TRBD1. V lost 6 bases and J lost 10; bases outside the gene matches: 9. This CDR3 is 14 amino acids long. Germline V gene lookup returns CDR1 KGHSH and CDR2 LQKENI. The CDR3 loop reads CASSRDSSYSPLHF. CDR3 in DNA: TGTGCCAGCTCGCGGGACAGCAGTTACTCACCCCTCCACTTT.

This chain uses TRBV2 with TRBJ2-5; 7 bases are a match to TRBD1. The CDR3 loop spans 12 amino acids. Looked up from germline, CDR1 is SNHLY and CDR2 is FYNNEI. V gave up 6 bases and J gave up 12 bases; unmatched junction bases: 10. The CDR3 spells CASSEGKGAKYF. CDR3 DNA sequence: TGTGCCAGCAGCGAGGGGAAGGGGGCCAAGTACTTC.

The V call is TRBV19, the J call TRBJ1-4, with 7 bases lining up with TRBD1. This CDR3 has 13 amino acids. Germline lookup yields CDR1 LNHDA and CDR2 SQIVND (reference sequence). With V trimmed by 8 bases and J by 8 bases, 8 bases remained unmatched. Here the CDR3 DNA reads TGTGCCAGTCACAGGGGTGGAAGAGAAAAACTGTTTTTT. Residues: CASHRGGREKLFF.

A single count supports this clone. The chain is built from TRBV5-1 and TRBJ1-1, with D possibly TRBD1 on 5 matching bases. The CDR3 sequence is 16 residues long. From germline, CDR1 is SGHRS and CDR2 YFSETQ. V was cut by 0 bases and J by 4 bases, with 16 bases left in between. CDR3 amino acids: CASSLDRSLGGTEAFF. CDR3 nucleotides: TGCGCCAGCAGCTTGGACAGGTCCCTGGGGGGCACTGAAGCTTTCTTT.

The rearrangement uses TRBV5-1 and TRBJ2-2; the D gene is possibly TRBD1 (5 bases). The germline V gene encodes CDR1 SGHRS and CDR2 YFSETQ. The V end was cut by 3 bases, the J end by 1 base, with 7 bases between. This CDR3 is 14 amino acids long. CDR3 residues: CASSSQGNTGELFF. Written as DNA, the CDR3 is TGCGCCAGCAGCTCCCAGGGGAACACCGGGGAGCTGTTTTTT.

CDR3 residues: CASSLMEGRGEQYF. Here the CDR3 DNA reads TGTGCCAGCTCACTTATGGAGGGGCGCGGCGAGCAGTACTTC. The chain couples TRBV18 to TRBJ2-7; maybe TRBD2 (6 bases). Trimming cost V 4 bases and J 6 bases, with 16 bases left between them. Per the germline V gene, CDR1 is KGHSH and CDR2 is LQKENI. The CDR3 is made up of 14 amino acids.

The rearrangement uses TRBV12-3 or TRBV12-4 and TRBJ1-1; TRBD1 might be the D (6 bases). Trimming cost V 6 bases and J 11 bases, with 16 bases left between them. This CDR3 contains 12 residues. The CDR3 sequence: CASRRDTRMAFF. CDR3 bases: TGTGCCAGCAGGAGGGACACCCGGATGGCTTTCTTT.

This clone was picked up a small number of times. The junction and the germline gene differ at one end; a read error may be behind it. The chain combines TRBV18 with TRBJ2-1; maybe TRBD2 (5 bases). This CDR3 region has 14 residues. Germline V CDR1 and CDR2: KGHSH, LQKENI. CDR3 sequence: CASSPLSSGGEQFF. The CDR3, as DNA: TGTGCCAGCTCCCCACTTAGCAGCGGCGGTGAGCAGTTCTTC. Full variable domain (remainder filled in from reference TRBV18 and TRBJ2-1): NAGVMQNPRHLVRRRGQEARLRCSPMKGHSHVYWYRQLPEEGLKFMVYLQKENIIDESGMPKERFSAEFPKEGPSILRIQQVVRGDSAAYFCASSPLSSGGEQFFGPGTRLTVL.

The rearrangement links TRBV4-1 to TRBJ1-5; weak D call: TRBD1 (6 bases). CDR1 and CDR2 from the germline V gene are MGHRA and YSYEKL. This CDR3 is built from 17 residues. Trimming removed 0 bases from V and 0 bases from J, with 12 bases in between. In DNA form, the CDR3 reads TGCGCCAGCAGCCAAGATCTGGTCAGGGGTAGCAATCAGCCCCAGCATTTT. Its protein product is CASSQDLVRGSNQPQHF.

The rearrangement links TRBV5-6 to TRBJ1-6; 7 positions match TRBD1. The CDR3 length is 13 residues. V was clipped by 4 bases and J by 8 bases; unmatched bases: 3. From germline, CDR1 is SGHDT and CDR2 YYEEEE. The CDR3 DNA reads as TGTGCCAGCAGCGGGGACAGTTATTCACCCCTCCACTTT. Protein: CASSGDSYSPLHF.

As regards this clone: One junction end disagrees with the germline gene, perhaps due to a read error. The CDR3 coding sequence is TGTGCCAGCAGCATTAGACTAGCGGGCCTAGCCTCTCACTTC. Protein product: CASSIRLAGLASHF. The chain combines TRBV5-6 with TRBJ2-4, with 10 bases aligning to TRBD2. Looked up from germline, CDR1 is SGHDT and CDR2 is YYEEEE. The length of the CDR3 is 14 residues.

The chain recombines TRBV7-9 with TRBJ1-5; 7 nucleotides align to TRBD1. V shed 1 base and J 6 bases; nucleotides not matched to a gene: 0. The CDR3 covers 13 residues. Germline V gene sequence: CDR1 SEHNR, CDR2 FQNEAQ (reference sequence). This CDR3 is CASSLDRGQPQHF. In nucleotides, the CDR3 is TGTGCCAGCAGCTTAGACAGGGGTCAGCCCCAGCATTTT.

The chain recombines TRBV3-1 (or the pseudogene TRBV3-2) with TRBJ1-5, with no clear D. The CDR3 runs to 13 residues. Germline loops: CDR1 LGHDT, CDR2 YNNKEL (reference sequence). V dropped 0 bases and J dropped 9 bases, with 9 bases sitting between them. CDR3 DNA sequence: TGTGCCAGCAGCCAAGAGCCATGGGCGCCCCAGCATTTT. Translation: CASSQEPWAPQHF.

The rearrangement links TRBV5-5 to TRBJ2-5; maybe TRBD2 (7 bases). Germline V gene lookup returns CDR1 SGHKS and CDR2 YYEKEE (reference sequence). CDR3 length: 13 residues. V was pared by 5 bases and J by 5 bases, with 13 bases between. CDR3 in DNA: TGTGCCAGCAGGCCGGGGGGCCTGGAGACCCAGTACTTC. Protein sequence: CASRPGGLETQYF.

This clone was seen just once. The rearrangement joins TRBV28 to TRBJ1-2, with a weak D call TRBD1 (6 bases). CDR1 and CDR2 from the germline V gene are MDHEN and SYDVKM. V lost 1 base and J 7 bases, leaving 13 bases between the germline ends. CDR3 length: 14 residues. CDR3 sequence: CASSLYAGAFGYTF. DNA for the CDR3: TGTGCCAGCAGTTTATATGCAGGGGCGTTTGGCTACACCTTC.

This sequence joins TRBV18 and TRBJ2-1; TRBD1 matches at 7 bases. CDR3 length equals 15 residues. In germline, CDR1 is KGHSH, CDR2 LQKENI. After removal of 0 bases from V and 4 bases from J, the junction contained 3 bases not matched to a gene. The CDR3 DNA is TGTGCCAGCTCACCACCGGGGACAGTTTACAATGAGCAGTTCTTC. The encoded protein is CASSPPGTVYNEQFF.

The DNA for the CDR3 is TGTGCCAGCAGTTTAGGGGCAGGGGCGAACACTGAAGCTTTCTTT. Its protein is CASSLGAGANTEAFF. The chain joins TRBV27 to TRBJ1-1, with a tentative D call TRBD1 (6 bases). V was clipped by 2 bases and J by 1 base, with 11 bases between them. CDR1 is MNHEY, CDR2 SMNVEV, per germline (reference sequence). This CDR3 contains 15 residues.

The chain recombines TRBV6-4 with TRBJ1-5; the match to TRBD1 covers 10 bases. V shed 8 bases, J shed 9 bases, and the junction held 10 bases outside the gene matches. The CDR3 contains 14 residues. Per germline, CDR1 MRHNA and CDR2 SNTAGT. CDR3 nucleotide sequence: TGTGCCAGCGACAGGGGGCAGAGTAAGAGGCCCCAGCATTTT. Amino acids: CASDRGQSKRPQHF.

V usage is TRBV15 and J usage is TRBJ2-1; 7 nucleotides align to TRBD2. The germline V gene encodes CDR1 LNHNV and CDR2 YYDKDF (reference sequence). The V gene end was trimmed by 6 bases and the J gene end by 7 bases; junction bases not matched to a gene: 6. CDR3 size: 13 residues. CDR3 sequence reads: CATSSGLINEQFF. The CDR3 DNA reads as TGTGCCACCAGTTCGGGACTAATTAATGAGCAGTTCTTC.

The CDR3 reads CATKGEGQGGSGELFF. CDR3 DNA: TGCGCCACCAAAGGGGAGGGACAGGGAGGGTCCGGGGAGCTGTTTTTT. The chain uses TRBV10-1 and TRBJ2-2; 9 bases agree with TRBD1. The germline V gene encodes CDR1 WNHNN and CDR2 SYGVQD (reference sequence). The CDR3 consists of 16 residues. Trimming took 10 bases from V and 6 from J; bases not matched to a gene: 15.

This clone turned up a few times. The gene calls are TRBV5-1 and TRBJ1-2; the D gene is possibly TRBD1 (6 bases). Germline lookup yields CDR1 SGHRS and CDR2 YFSETQ. CDR3 length: 14 residues. The V gene lost 1 base and the J gene lost 3 bases, with 10 bases spanning the gap. CDR3 region: CASSLMTGDYGYTF. The CDR3 nucleotides are TGCGCCAGCAGCTTGATGACAGGAGACTATGGCTACACCTTC.

This clone turned up a few times. This rearrangement joins TRBV14 to TRBJ1-6; possible D gene TRBD1, 6 bases. From germline, CDR1 is SGHDN and CDR2 FVKESK. Between the trimmed V and J ends, which lost 5 bases and 7 bases, there was a span of 15 bases. The CDR3 extends over 15 amino acids. In DNA form, the CDR3 reads TGTGCCAGCAGCGAGACAGGCCGGCCCAATTCACCCCTCCACTTT. Its protein product is CASSETGRPNSPLHF.

V usage is TRBV15 and J usage is TRBJ1-5; TRBD1 matches at 7 bases. The CDR3 totals 13 residues. Germline CDR1 is LNHNV and CDR2 is YYDKDF (reference sequence). J was trimmed by 9 bases and V by 3 bases; bases with no gene match: 5. CDR3 in amino acids: CATSSTGVGPQHF. For the CDR3, the DNA is TGTGCCACCAGCAGTACAGGGGTTGGGCCCCAGCATTTT. Variable domain in full (rest from reference TRBV15 and TRBJ1-5): DAMVIQNPRYQVTQFGKPVTLSCSQTLNHNVMYWYQQKSSQAPKLLFHYYDKDFNNEADTPDNFQSRRPNTSFCFLDIRSPGLGDTAMYLCATSSTGVGPQHFGDGTRLSIL.

The V call is TRBV2, the J call TRBJ1-5; D gene unclear. The CDR3 totals 14 residues. Germline values: CDR1 SNHLY, CDR2 FYNNEI. With 1 base removed from V and 6 bases from J, the gap between germline ends came to 10 bases. The CDR3 DNA reads as TGTGCCAGCAGTGAAGGCGGCAGCGCTCAGCCCCAGCATTTT. Its translation: CASSEGGSAQPQHF.

This chain joins TRBV5-1 and TRBJ2-2, with TRBD1 matching 7 bases. Germline-derived CDR1 and CDR2 are SGHRS and YFSETQ. The length of the CDR3 is 13 residues. V lost 4 bases to trimming and J lost 5 bases; unmatched junction nucleotides: 2. CDR3 nucleotide sequence: TGCGCCAGCAGCATACAGGGGACCGGGGAGCTGTTTTTT. It translates to CASSIQGTGELFF.

J is TRBJ1-4 and V is TRBV9; 9 bases match TRBD1. With 3 bases clipped from V and 5 bases from J, the junction kept 5 bases outside the gene matches. This CDR3 has 15 residues. The germline CDR1 and CDR2 sequences are SGDLS and YYNGEE. The CDR3 here is CASSDRDRENEKLFF. In DNA, the CDR3 is TGTGCCAGCAGCGACCGGGACAGGGAAAATGAAAAACTGTTTTTT. Filled out from reference TRBV9 and TRBJ1-4, the complete variable domain reads DSGVTQTPKHLITATGQRVTLRCSPRSGDLSVYWYQQSLDQGLQFLIQYYNGEERAKGNILERFSAQQFPDLHSELNLSSLELGDSALYFCASSDRDRENEKLFFGSGTQLSVL.

The chain employs TRBV7-2 and TRBJ1-3; no clear D gene. Trimming cost V 2 bases and J 0 bases, with 17 bases left between them. The CDR3 has 18 amino acids. Germline V CDR1 and CDR2: SGHTA, FQGNSA. The CDR3 nucleotides read TGTGCCAGCAGCTTATTAGACATCGCCGTCAGCTCTGGAAACACCATATATTTT. Its protein product is CASSLLDIAVSSGNTIYF.

The chain combines TRBV10-3 with TRBJ2-7, with D tentatively TRBD1 (5 bases). The V end was cut by 4 bases, the J end by 0 bases, with 10 bases between. The CDR3 has 14 residues. From germline, CDR1 is ENHRY and CDR2 SYGVKD. CDR3 bases: TGTGCCATCAGTGTATTCCAGGGCTCCTACGAGCAGTACTTC. Protein product: CAISVFQGSYEQYF.

The gene calls are TRBV5-1 and TRBJ2-5; 7 bases match TRBD2. The length of the CDR3 is 15 residues. CDR1 is SGHRS, CDR2 YFSETQ, per germline. Trimming took 0 bases from V and 2 from J; bases not matched to a gene: 4. CDR3 loop: CASSLGAGTQETQYF. In DNA form, the CDR3 reads TGCGCCAGCAGCTTGGGAGCGGGAACTCAAGAGACCCAGTACTTC.

The chain carries TRBV19 and TRBJ1-2; D gene ambiguous. Deletions cut 11 bases from V and 3 bases from J, with 16 bases between. CDR1 is LNHDA and CDR2 is SQIVND in the germline V gene (reference sequence). The CDR3 spans 13 residues. CDR3 sequence: CAVRFDGYYGYTF. DNA for the CDR3: TGTGCCGTCCGTTTCGATGGCTACTATGGCTACACCTTC.